There are a few counts of the clone carrying this TCR beta chain. This sample was included in a study of blood T cell repertoires in COVID-19. Looking at the study overall: Whether acute or convalescent, the COVID-19 samples came from the United States, Italy and Spain. T cells, B-cell-depleted T cells, or PBMCs supplied cDNA or gDNA.

Germline V gene lookup returns CDR1 SGHAT and CDR2 FQNNGV. The CDR3 consists of 14 residues. Trimming stripped 2 bases from V and 2 bases from J, with 9 bases between. Clones were sequenced by immunoSEQ multiplex PCR, and TCRdb holds only the in-frame ones, with some missing. The sample includes about 180,000 clones, 70% to 90% of them seen just once. The specimen was peripheral blood. This TCR was sampled from a woman in her thirties with active or convalescent COVID-19. The rearrangement uses TRBV11-2 and TRBJ1-2; D perhaps matches TRBD1 (6 bases). The CDR3 is CASSLRQVNYGYTF. The CDR3 coding sequence is TGTGCCAGCAGCTTAAGACAGGTGAACTATGGCTACACCTTC. Variable domain in full (rest from reference TRBV11-2 and TRBJ1-2): EAGVAQSPRYKIIEKRQSVAFWCNPISGHATLYWYQQILGQGPKLLIQFQNNGVVDDSQLPKDRFSAERLKGVDSTLKIQPAKLEDSAVYLCASSLRQVNYGYTFGSGTRLTVV.